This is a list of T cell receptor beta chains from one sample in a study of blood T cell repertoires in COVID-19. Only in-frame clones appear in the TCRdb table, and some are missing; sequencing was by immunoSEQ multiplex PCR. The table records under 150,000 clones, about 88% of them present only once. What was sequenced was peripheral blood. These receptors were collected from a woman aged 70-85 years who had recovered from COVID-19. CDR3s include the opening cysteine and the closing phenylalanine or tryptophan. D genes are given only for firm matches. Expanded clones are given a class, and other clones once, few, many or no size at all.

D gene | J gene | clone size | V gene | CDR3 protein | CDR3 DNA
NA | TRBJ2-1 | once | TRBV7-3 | CASSLQPTGHNEQFF | TGTGCCAGCAGCTTACAACCGACAGGACACAATGAGCAGTTCTTC
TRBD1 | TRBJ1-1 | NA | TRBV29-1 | CSGSGTGNTEAFF | TGCAGCGGTTCCGGGACAGGGAACACTGAAGCTTTCTTT
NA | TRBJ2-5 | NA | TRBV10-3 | CAIRLGGQETQYF | TGTGCCATCCGCCTGGGGGGTCAAGAGACCCAGTACTTC
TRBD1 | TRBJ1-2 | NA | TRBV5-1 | CASSPTGTAGSHGYTF | TGCGCCAGCAGCCCGACCGGGACAGCGGGCTCCCATGGCTACACCTTC
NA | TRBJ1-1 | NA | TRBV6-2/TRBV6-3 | CASSYSPLRMTDEAFF | TGTGCCAGCAGTTACTCCCCGCTCCGAATGACAGATGAAGCTTTCTTT
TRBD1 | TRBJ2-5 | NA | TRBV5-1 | CASRPTGEETQYF | TGCGCCAGCAGACCGACAGGGGAAGAGACCCAGTACTTC
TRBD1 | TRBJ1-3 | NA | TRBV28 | CASSRTGGGNTIYF | TGTGCCAGCAGTCGGACAGGGGGAGGAAACACCATATATTTT
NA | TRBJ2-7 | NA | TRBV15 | CATSRPGYEQYF | TGTGCCACCAGCAGACCCGGCTACGAGCAGTACTTC
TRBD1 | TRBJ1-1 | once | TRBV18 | CASSAGQGGYTEAFF | TGTGCCAGCTCAGCCGGACAGGGAGGGTACACTGAAGCTTTCTTT
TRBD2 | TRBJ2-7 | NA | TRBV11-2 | CASSLMAGAHEQYF | TGTGCCAGCAGCTTAATGGCGGGAGCCCACGAGCAGTACTTC
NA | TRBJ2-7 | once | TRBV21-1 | CASSVRDRKRSYEQYF | TGTGCCAGCAGCGTTCGGGACAGAAAAAGGTCCTACGAGCAGTACTTC
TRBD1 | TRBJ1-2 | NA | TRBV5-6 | CASSLATGTNYGYTF | TGTGCCAGCAGCTTGGCGACAGGGACTAACTATGGCTACACCTTC
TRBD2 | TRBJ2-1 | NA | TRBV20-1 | CSASRASGRGEQFF | TGCAGTGCTAGTAGGGCTAGCGGGAGAGGTGAGCAGTTCTTC
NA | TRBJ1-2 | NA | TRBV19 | CASSMYSNYGYTF | TGTGCCAGTAGTATGTACAGCAACTATGGCTACACCTTC
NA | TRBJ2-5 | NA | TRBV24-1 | CATSDLQEGEGRQETQYF | TGTGCCACCAGTGATTTGCAGGAGGGGGAGGGCCGCCAAGAGACCCAGTACTTC
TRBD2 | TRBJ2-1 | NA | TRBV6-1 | CASSERGTSGTFSSYNEQFF | TGTGCCAGCAGTGAAAGGGGGACTAGCGGGACCTTTAGCTCCTACAATGAGCAGTTCTTC
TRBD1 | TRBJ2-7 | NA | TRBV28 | CASSTTGETYEQYF | TGTGCCAGCAGTACCACAGGGGAGACCTACGAGCAGTACTTC
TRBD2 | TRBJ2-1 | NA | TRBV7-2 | CASSLSSGRGGEQFF | TGTGCCAGCAGCTTGAGCAGCGGGAGGGGGGGTGAGCAGTTCTTC
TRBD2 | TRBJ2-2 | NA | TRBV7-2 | CASSLVTGGYGELFF | TGTGCCAGCAGCTTAGTCACGGGAGGTTACGGGGAGCTGTTTTTT
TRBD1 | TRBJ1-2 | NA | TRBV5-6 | CASSLPRDSLGYGYTF | TGTGCCAGCAGCCTACCCCGGGACAGCCTTGGCTATGGCTACACCTTC
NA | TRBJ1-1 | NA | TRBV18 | CASSPRQLNTEAFF | TGTGCCAGCTCACCAAGACAGCTGAACACTGAAGCTTTCTTT
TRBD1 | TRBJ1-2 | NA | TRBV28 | CASRVGQGLGYTF | TGTGCCAGCAGGGTGGGACAGGGACTGGGCTACACCTTC